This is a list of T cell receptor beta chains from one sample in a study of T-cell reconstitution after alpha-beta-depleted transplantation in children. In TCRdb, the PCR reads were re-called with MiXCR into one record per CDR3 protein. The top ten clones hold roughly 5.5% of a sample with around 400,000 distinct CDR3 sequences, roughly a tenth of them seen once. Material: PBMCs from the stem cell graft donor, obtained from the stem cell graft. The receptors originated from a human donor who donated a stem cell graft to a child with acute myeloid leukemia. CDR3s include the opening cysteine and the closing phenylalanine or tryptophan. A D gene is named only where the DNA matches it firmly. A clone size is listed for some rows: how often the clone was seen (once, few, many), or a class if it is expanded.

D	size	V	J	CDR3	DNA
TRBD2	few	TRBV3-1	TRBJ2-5	CASSQRGQETQYF	TGTGCCAGCTCTCAGCGGGGCCAAGAGACCCAGTACTTC
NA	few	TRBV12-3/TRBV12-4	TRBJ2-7	CASSPQSNQVAQYF	TGTGCCAGCAGCCCGCAGTCTAATCAGGTAGCACAGTACTTC
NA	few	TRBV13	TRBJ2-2	CASSLGAHTGELFF	TGTGCCAGCAGCTTAGGGGCACACACCGGGGAGCTGTTTTTT
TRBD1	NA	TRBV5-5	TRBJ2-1	CASSPGQSAMEQFF	TGTGCCAGCAGTCCGGGACAGTCAGCTATGGAGCAGTTCTTC
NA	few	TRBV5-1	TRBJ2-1	CASSLEQVGNEQFF	TGCGCCAGCAGCTTGGAACAGGTCGGCAATGAGCAGTTCTTC
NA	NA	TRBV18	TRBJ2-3	CASSPPEGAVDTQYF	TGTGCCAGCTCACCACCGGAGGGGGCCGTAGATACGCAGTATTTT
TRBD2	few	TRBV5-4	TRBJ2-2	CASSLFGLAGGSGELFF	TGTGCCAGCAGCTTGTTCGGGCTAGCGGGAGGGTCCGGGGAGCTGTTTTTT
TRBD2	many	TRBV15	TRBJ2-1	CATSREAGGPWNEQFF	TGTGCCACCAGCAGGGAAGCGGGGGGGCCGTGGAATGAGCAGTTCTTC
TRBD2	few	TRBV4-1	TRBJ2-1	CASSQVRLAGAGEQFF	TGCGCCAGCAGCCAAGTGCGACTAGCGGGAGCCGGTGAGCAGTTCTTC
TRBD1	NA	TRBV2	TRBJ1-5	CASRGWTGSNQPQHF	TGTGCCAGCAGGGGATGGACAGGGAGCAATCAGCCCCAGCATTTT
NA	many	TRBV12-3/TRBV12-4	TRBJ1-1	CASSFSQGGTEAFF	TGTGCCAGCAGCTTTTCACAGGGCGGCACTGAAGCTTTCTTT
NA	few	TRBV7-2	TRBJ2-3	CASSFAGIDTQYF	TGTGCCAGCAGCTTTGCAGGGATAGATACGCAGTATTTT
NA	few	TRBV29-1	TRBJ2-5	CSGTLQETQYF	TGCAGCGGAACCCTTCAAGAGACCCAGTACTTC
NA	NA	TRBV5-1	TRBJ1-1	CASSLVGQVNTEAFF	TGCGCCAGCAGCTTGGTGGGACAAGTGAACACTGAAGCTTTCTTT
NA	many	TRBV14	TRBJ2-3	CASSQERAPDTQYF	TGTGCCAGCAGCCAAGAGCGGGCACCAGATACGCAGTATTTT
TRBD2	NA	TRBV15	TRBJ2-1	CATSRTETTSGGAGEQFF	TGTGCCACCAGCAGGACCGAAACAACTAGCGGGGGGGCCGGTGAGCAGTTCTTC
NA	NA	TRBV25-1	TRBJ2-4	CASSESRELAKNIQYF	TGTGCCAGCAGTGAATCTCGAGAATTGGCCAAAAACATTCAGTACTTC
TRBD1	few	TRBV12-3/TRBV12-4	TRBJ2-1	CASSLGGTGARNEQFF	TGTGCCAGCAGTTTAGGGGGGACAGGGGCGAGGAATGAGCAGTTCTTC
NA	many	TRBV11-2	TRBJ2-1	CASSFVFGNEQFF	TGTGCCAGCAGCTTTGTTTTTGGGAATGAGCAGTTCTTC
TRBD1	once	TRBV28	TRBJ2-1	CASSFAVGTGGNEQFF	TGTGCCAGCAGTTTCGCTGTCGGGACAGGGGGCAATGAGCAGTTCTTC
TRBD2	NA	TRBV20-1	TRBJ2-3	CSATSSWTSGEPDTQYF	TGCAGTGCTACATCCTCCTGGACTAGCGGGGAACCAGATACGCAGTATTTT
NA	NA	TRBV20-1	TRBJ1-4	CSARNEKLFF	TGCAGTGCCCGAAATGAAAAACTGTTTTTT
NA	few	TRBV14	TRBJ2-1	CASSQDEDYPYNEQFF	TGTGCCAGCAGCCAAGATGAGGACTACCCATACAATGAGCAGTTCTTC